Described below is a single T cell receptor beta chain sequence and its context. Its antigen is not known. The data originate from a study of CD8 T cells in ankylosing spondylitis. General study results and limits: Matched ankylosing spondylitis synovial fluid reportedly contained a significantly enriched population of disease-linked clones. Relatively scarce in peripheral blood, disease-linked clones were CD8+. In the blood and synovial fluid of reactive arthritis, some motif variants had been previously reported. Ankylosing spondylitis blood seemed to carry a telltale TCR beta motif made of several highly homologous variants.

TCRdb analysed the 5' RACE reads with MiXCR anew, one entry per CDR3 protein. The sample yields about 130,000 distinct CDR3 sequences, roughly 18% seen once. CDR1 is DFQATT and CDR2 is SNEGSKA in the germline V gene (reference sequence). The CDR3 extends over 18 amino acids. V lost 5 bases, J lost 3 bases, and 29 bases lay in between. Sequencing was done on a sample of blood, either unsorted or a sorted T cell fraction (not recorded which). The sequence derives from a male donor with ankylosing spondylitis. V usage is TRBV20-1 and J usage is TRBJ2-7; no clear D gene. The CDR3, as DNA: TGCAGTGCTGCTAACGTTACGGCATATAGGCTGGTCTTCTACGAGCAGTACTTC. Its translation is CSAANVTAYRLVFYEQYF.